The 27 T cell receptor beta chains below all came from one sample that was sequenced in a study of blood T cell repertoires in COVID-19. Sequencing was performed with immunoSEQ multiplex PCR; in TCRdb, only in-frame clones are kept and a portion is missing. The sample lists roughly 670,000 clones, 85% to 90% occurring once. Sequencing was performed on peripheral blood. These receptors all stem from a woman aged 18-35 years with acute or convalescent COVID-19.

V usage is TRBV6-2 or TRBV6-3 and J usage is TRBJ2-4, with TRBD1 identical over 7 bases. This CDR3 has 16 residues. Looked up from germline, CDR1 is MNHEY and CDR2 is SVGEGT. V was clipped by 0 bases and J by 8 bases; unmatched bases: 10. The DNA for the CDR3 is TGTGCCAGCAGTTACTCGTTGACAGGGAGTACGCACATTCAGTACTTC. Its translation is CASSYSLTGSTHIQYF.

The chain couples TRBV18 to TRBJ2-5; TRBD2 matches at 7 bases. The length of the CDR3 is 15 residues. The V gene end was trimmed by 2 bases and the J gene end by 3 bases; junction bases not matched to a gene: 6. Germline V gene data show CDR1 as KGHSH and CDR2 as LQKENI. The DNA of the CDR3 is TGTGCCAGCTCACCATCGAGCGGGGTCAAAGAGACCCAGTACTTC. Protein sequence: CASSPSSGVKETQYF. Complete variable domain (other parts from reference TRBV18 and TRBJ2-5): NAGVMQNPRHLVRRRGQEARLRCSPMKGHSHVYWYRQLPEEGLKFMVYLQKENIIDESGMPKERFSAEFPKEGPSILRIQQVVRGDSAAYFCASSPSSGVKETQYFGPGTRLLVL.

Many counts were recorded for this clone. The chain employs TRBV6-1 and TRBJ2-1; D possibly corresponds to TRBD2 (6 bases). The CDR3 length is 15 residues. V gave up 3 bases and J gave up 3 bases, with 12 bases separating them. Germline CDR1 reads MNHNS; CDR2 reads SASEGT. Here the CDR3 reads CASSDGRGDYNEQFF. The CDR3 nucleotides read TGTGCCAGCAGTGACGGGCGGGGCGACTACAATGAGCAGTTCTTC.

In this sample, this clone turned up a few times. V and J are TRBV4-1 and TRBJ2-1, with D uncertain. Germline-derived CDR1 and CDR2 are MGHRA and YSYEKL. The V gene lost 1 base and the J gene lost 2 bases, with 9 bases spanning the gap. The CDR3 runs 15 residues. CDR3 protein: CASSQGLVPYNEQFF. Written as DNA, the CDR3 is TGCGCCAGCAGCCAAGGCCTAGTGCCCTACAATGAGCAGTTCTTC.

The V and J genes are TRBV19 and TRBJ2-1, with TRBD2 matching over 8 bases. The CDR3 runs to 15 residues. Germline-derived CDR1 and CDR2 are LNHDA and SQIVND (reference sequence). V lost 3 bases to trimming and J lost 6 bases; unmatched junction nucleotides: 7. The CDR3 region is CASSIAGGRFNEQFF. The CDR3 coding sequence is TGTGCCAGTAGTATTGCGGGGGGCCGGTTCAATGAGCAGTTCTTC. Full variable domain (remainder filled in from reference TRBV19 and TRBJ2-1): DGGITQSPKYLFRKEGQNVTLSCEQNLNHDAMYWYRQDPGQGLRLIYYSQIVNDFQKGDIAEGYSVSREKKESFPLTVTSAQKNPTAFYLCASSIAGGRFNEQFFGPGTRLTVL.

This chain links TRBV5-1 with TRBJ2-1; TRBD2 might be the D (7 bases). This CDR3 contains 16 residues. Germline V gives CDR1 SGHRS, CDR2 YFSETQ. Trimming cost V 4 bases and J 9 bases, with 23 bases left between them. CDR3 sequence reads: CASSPLRGASQSEQFF. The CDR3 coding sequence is TGCGCCAGCAGCCCGCTCCGGGGGGCCTCCCAGAGTGAGCAGTTCTTC.

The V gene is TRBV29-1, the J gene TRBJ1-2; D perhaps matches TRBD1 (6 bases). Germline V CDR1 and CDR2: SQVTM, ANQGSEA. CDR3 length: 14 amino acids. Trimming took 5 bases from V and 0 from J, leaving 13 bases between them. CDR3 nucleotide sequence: TGCAGCGTTTCAGACAGGCCAGCTAACTATGGCTACACCTTC. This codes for CSVSDRPANYGYTF.

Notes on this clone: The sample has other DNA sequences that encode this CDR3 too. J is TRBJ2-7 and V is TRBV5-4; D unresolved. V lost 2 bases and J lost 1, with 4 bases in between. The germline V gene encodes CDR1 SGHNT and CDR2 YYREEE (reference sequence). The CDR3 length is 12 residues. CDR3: CASSLASYEQYF. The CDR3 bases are TGTGCCAGCAGCTTAGCATCCTACGAGCAGTACTTC.

As DNA, the CDR3 is TGTGCCACCCAAACCGGGACAGGGGTTGGGGAGCAGTTCTTC. It yields the protein CATQTGTGVGEQFF. V gene TRBV2 combines with J gene TRBJ2-1; 10 nucleotides line up with TRBD1. The ends lost 10 bases at V and 10 bases at J; junction bases unmatched: 13. Germline lookup yields CDR1 SNHLY and CDR2 FYNNEI. The CDR3 is 14 residues long.

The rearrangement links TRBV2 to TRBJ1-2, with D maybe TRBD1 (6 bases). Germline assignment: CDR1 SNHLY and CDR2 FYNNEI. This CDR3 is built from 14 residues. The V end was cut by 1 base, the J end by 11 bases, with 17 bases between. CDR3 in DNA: TGTGCCAGCAGTGAAGTGAGGGGGATTATAAAATACACCTTC. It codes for CASSEVRGIIKYTF.

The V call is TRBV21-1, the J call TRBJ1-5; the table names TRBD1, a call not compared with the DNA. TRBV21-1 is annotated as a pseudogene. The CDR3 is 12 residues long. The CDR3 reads CASSGRDQPQHF. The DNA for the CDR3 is TGTGCCAGCAGCGGCCGTGATCAGCCCCAGCATTTT.

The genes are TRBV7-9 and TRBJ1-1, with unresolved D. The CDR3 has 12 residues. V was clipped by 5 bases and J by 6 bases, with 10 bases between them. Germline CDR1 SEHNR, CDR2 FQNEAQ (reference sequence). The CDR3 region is CASSLGQPEAFF. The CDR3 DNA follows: TGTGCCAGCAGCCTTGGGCAGCCTGAAGCTTTCTTT.

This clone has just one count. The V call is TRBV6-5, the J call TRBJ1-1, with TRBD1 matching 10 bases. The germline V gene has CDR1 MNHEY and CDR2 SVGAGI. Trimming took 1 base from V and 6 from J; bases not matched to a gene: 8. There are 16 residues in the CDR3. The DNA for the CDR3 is TGTGCCAGCAGTTACTTGACAGGGGGCGAGGGGGCTGAAGCTTTCTTT. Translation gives CASSYLTGGEGAEAFF.

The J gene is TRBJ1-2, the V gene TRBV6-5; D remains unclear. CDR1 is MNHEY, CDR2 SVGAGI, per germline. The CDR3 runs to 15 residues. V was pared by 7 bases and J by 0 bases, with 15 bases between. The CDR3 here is CASNKGRSSNYGYTF. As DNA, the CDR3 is TGTGCCAGCAACAAAGGGAGGAGTTCTAACTATGGCTACACCTTC.

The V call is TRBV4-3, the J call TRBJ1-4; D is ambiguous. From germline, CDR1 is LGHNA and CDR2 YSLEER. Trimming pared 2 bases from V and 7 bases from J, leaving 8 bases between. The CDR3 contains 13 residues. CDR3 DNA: TGCGCCAGCAGCCAATCTCGGTTTGAAAAACTGTTTTTT. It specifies CASSQSRFEKLFF.

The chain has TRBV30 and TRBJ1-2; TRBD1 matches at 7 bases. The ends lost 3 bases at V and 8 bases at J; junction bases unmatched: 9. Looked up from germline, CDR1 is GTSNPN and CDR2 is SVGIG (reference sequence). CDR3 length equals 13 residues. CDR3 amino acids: CAWRAGGSGGYTF. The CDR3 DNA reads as TGTGCCTGGAGGGCAGGGGGGTCTGGCGGCTACACCTTC.

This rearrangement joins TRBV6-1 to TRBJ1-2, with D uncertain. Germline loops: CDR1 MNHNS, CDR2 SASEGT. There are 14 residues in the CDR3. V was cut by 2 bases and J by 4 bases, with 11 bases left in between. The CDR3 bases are TGTGCCAGCAGTGAAATCCAGACTTCCTATGGCTACACCTTC. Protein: CASSEIQTSYGYTF.

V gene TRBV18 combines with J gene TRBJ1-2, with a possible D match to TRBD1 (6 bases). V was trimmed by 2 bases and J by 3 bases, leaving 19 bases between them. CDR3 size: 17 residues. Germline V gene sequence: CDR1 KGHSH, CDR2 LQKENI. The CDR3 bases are TGTGCCAGCTCACCATCGGTGGCAGGGGATTTTGACTATGGCTACACCTTC. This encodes CASSPSVAGDFDYGYTF.

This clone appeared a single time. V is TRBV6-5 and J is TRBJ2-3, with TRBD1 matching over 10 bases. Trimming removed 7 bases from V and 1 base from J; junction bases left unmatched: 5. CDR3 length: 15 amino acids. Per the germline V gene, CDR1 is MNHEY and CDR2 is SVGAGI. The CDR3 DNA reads TGTGCCAGCAACCATGGGACAGGGGGCACAGATACGCAGTATTTT. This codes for CASNHGTGGTDTQYF.

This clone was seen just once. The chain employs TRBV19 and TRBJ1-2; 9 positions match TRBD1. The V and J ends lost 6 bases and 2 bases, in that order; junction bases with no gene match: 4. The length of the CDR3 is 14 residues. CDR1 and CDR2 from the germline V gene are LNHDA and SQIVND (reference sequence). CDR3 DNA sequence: TGTGCCAGTAGGGCACAGGGGGCAAACTATGGCTACACCTTC. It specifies CASRAQGANYGYTF.

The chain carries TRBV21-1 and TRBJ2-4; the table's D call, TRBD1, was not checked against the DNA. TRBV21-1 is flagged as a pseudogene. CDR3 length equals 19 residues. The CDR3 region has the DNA TGTGCCAGCAGCAAAGCGCAGGGTGCTAAGAGGCTAGCCAAAAACATTCAGTACTTC. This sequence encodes CASSKAQGAKRLAKNIQYF.

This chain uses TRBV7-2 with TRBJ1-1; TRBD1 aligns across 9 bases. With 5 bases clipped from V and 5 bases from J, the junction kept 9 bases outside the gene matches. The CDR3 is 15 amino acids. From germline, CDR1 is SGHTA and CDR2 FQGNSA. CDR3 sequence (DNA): TGTGCCAGCAGCCTGCGGGACAGGGTAGGAACTGAAGCTTTCTTT. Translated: CASSLRDRVGTEAFF. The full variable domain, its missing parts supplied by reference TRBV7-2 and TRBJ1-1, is GAGVSQSPSNKVTEKGKDVELRCDPISGHTALYWYRQSLGQGLEFLIYFQGNSAPDKSGLPSDRFSAERTGGSVSTLTIQRTQQEDSAVYLCASSLRDRVGTEAFFGQGTRLTVV.

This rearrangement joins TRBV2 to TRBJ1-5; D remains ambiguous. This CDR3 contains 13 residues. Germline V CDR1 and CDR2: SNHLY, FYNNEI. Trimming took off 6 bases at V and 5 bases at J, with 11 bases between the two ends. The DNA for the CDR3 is TGTGCCAGCAGACTCGCACCCTATCAGCCCCAGCATTTT. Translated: CASRLAPYQPQHF.

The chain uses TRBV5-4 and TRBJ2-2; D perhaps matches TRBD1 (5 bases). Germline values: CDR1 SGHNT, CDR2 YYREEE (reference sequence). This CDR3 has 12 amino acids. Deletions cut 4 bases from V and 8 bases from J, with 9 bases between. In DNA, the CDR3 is TGTGCCAGCAGCACCTCAGGGGGGGAGCTGTTTTTT. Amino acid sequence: CASSTSGGELFF.

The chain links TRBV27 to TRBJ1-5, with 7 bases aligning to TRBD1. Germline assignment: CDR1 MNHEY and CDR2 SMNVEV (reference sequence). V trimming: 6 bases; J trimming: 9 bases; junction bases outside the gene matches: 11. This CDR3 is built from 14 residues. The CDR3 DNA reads TGTGCCAGCAGCCAAGACAGGGTAATAAGGCCCCAGCATTTT. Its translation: CASSQDRVIRPQHF.

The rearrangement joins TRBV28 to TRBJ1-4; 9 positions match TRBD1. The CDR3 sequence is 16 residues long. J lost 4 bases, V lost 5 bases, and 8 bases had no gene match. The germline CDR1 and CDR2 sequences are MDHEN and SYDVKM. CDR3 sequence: CASSALSGQGNEKLFF. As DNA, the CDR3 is TGTGCCAGCAGTGCTTTATCGGGACAGGGTAATGAAAAACTGTTTTTT.

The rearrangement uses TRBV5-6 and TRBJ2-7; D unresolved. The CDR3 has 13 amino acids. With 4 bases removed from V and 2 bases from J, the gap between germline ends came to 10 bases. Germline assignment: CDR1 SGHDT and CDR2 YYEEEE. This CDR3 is CASSLGSTYEQYF. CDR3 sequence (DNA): TGTGCCAGCAGCCTGGGCAGTACCTACGAGCAGTACTTC. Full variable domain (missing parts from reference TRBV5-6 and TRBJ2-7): DAGVTQSPTHLIKTRGQQVTLRCSPKSGHDTVSWYQQALGQGPQFIFQYYEEEERQRGNFPDRFSGHQFPNYSSELNVNALLLGDSALYLCASSLGSTYEQYFGPGTRLTVT.